The rows below give T cell receptor beta chains drawn from one sample of a study of immune evolution from preneoplasia to lung adenocarcinoma. The repertoire was sequenced with immunoSEQ multiplex PCR; TCRdb's copy has only in-frame clones and lacks some. Of several thousand clones detected, 77% appear once; the ten largest clones hold around 6.4%. Material: FFPE lung adenocarcinoma in situ tissue. These receptors came from a person aged 60-80 years with lung adenocarcinoma. Both conserved end residues are part of each CDR3. The D gene is left open where the match is weak. Part of the rows lack a size; the others show once, few, many or a class for expanded clones.

v_gene	abundance	j_gene	d_gene	CDR3nt	CDR3aa
TRBV14	.	TRBJ2-6	.	TGTGCCAGCAGCCCCCCGGGAACTGGGGCCAACGTCCTGACTTTC	CASSPPGTGANVLTF
TRBV11-2	once	TRBJ2-1	.	TGTGCCAGCAGCCTCCGTATCCGGGAAGGCGCTGAGCAGTTCTTC	CASSLRIREGAEQFF
TRBV19	few	TRBJ1-2	.	TGTGCCAGTAGTATAGATCATAGTTCGGCAGGCGGCTATGGCTACACCTTC	CASSIDHSSAGGYGYTF
TRBV10-1	.	TRBJ2-1	TRBD2	TGCGCCAGCAGTGGCGGGCCAGGACTAGCGGGGGGAAAGAATGAGCAGTTCTTC	CASSGGPGLAGGKNEQFF
TRBV5-6	once	TRBJ2-7	TRBD1	TGTGCCAGCAACCAGGGGGCGACCGGCGAGCAGTACTTC	CASNQGATGEQYF
TRBV7-9	once	TRBJ2-3	.	TGTGCCAGCAGCTGGACCTCAGATACGCAGTATTTT	CASSWTSDTQYF
TRBV4-3	.	TRBJ2-1	.	TGCGCCAGCAGCCAAGAGGGCGAGCGGCACAATGAGCAGTTCTTC	CASSQEGERHNEQFF
TRBV5-4	.	TRBJ2-2	TRBD2	TGTGCCAGCAGCTTGCTGTCTAGCGGGGGGGCCCGAACCGGGGAGCTGTTTTTT	CASSLLSSGGARTGELFF
TRBV4-1	few	TRBJ2-4	TRBD1	TGCGCCAGCAGCCAAGGAGGTCTGAGGGACAGGGTTGGAAACATTCAGTACTTC	CASSQGGLRDRVGNIQYF
TRBV5-4	few	TRBJ2-1	.	TGTGCCAGCAGCGTACAGGGAAGGAATGAGCAGTTCTTC	CASSVQGRNEQFF
TRBV6-1	.	TRBJ1-3	TRBD1	TGTGCCAGCAGTGAATCGACAGGGGGCCTTGGAAACACCATATATTTT	CASSESTGGLGNTIYF
TRBV29-1	.	TRBJ1-4	.	TGCAGCGTTTTCCCCCGCGAGACTAATGAAAAACTGTTTTTT	CSVFPRETNEKLFF
TRBV19	.	TRBJ1-5	.	TGTGCCAGTAGCCTCTTAAATCAGCCCCAGCATTTT	CASSLLNQPQHF
TRBV28	.	TRBJ1-1	TRBD1	TGTGCCAGCTTAGCAGGGGGAACTGAAGCTTTCTTT	CASLAGGTEAFF
TRBV5-5	few	TRBJ1-5	.	TGTGCCAGCAGCTTGGGGGGTTCAGCGCTGGTGCCTCAGCCCCAGCATTTT	CASSLGGSALVPQPQHF
TRBV7-3	.	TRBJ1-1	.	TGTGCCAGCAGCTTCGACAGACTCACTGAAGCTTTCTTT	CASSFDRLTEAFF
TRBV7-6	.	TRBJ1-1	.	TGTGCCAGCAGCTTAGCGGGGGGGCAGGGCACTGAAGCTTTCTTT	CASSLAGGQGTEAFF
TRBV5-4	.	TRBJ2-5	.	TGTGCCAGCAGCAGCGGGACAGGAGAGACCCAGTACTTC	CASSSGTGETQYF
TRBV10-3	.	TRBJ2-7	.	TGTGCCATCAAGGAGGCCGGCAACTCCTACGAGCAGTACTTC	CAIKEAGNSYEQYF
TRBV7-3	.	TRBJ1-1	.	TGTGCCAGCAGCCCGATGCTATACCCGGGGACTGAAGCTTTCTTT	CASSPMLYPGTEAFF
TRBV10-3	.	TRBJ1-2	TRBD1	TGTGCCATCAGTGAGCTCTTAGAAACAGGGGGCTCATACGGCTACACCTTC	CAISELLETGGSYGYTF
TRBV7-3	.	TRBJ1-1	.	TGTGCCAGCAGCTTAGGACATTCGAACACTGAAGCTTTCTTT	CASSLGHSNTEAFF
TRBV7-9	.	TRBJ2-4	.	TGTGCCAGTGGCCCAACGGGCGGATTGAAAAACATTCAGTACTTC	CASGPTGGLKNIQYF